The 11 T cell receptor beta chains given below trace back to one sample, sequenced in a study of OX40 agonist ivuxolimab in advanced cancers. Assay used: immunoSEQ multiplex PCR; TCRdb lists only in-frame clones, some missing. The sample consists of some 65,000 clones, approximately 89% of them appearing once. The material was CD4+ or CD8+ T cells sorted from blood, obtained in a trial of the OX40 agonist ivuxolimab. The receptors were gathered from an adult with an advanced solid tumor such as melanoma, head and neck, liver or kidney cancer.

This chain connects TRBV6-5 to TRBJ2-7, with 9 bases that match TRBD1. The CDR3 sequence is 14 residues long. J was trimmed by 9 bases and V by 5 bases; bases with no gene match: 11. Germline CDR1 and CDR2: MNHEY and SVGAGI. The DNA of the CDR3 is TGTGCCAGCAGTATGCGGATAGGGACAGGGAGGCAGTACTTC. Encoded protein: CASSMRIGTGRQYF.

The chain couples TRBV30 to TRBJ2-2; 7 bases match TRBD1. In germline, CDR1 is GTSNPN, CDR2 SVGIG (reference sequence). J was trimmed by 8 bases and V by 5 bases; bases with no gene match: 5. This CDR3 spans 12 amino acids. CDR3: CAWVEGAGELFF. The CDR3 nucleotides read TGTGCCTGGGTTGAGGGGGCTGGGGAGCTGTTTTTT.

The sample holds one count of this clone. The V gene is TRBV7-3, the J gene TRBJ2-1; maybe TRBD2 (5 bases). CDR1 is SGHTA and CDR2 is FQGTGA in the germline V gene. The CDR3 sequence is 13 residues long. The ends were cut back, 5 bases at V and 15 bases at J, with 20 bases in the middle. The CDR3 sequence: CASSPTDSPRMFF. In nucleotides, the CDR3 is TGTGCCAGCAGCCCTACGGACTCTCCCCGAATGTTCTTC. The full variable domain, with the rest looked up from reference TRBV7-3 and TRBJ2-1, is GAGVSQTPSNKVTEKGKYVELRCDPISGHTALYWYRQSLGQGPEFLIYFQGTGAADDSGLPNDRFFAVRPEGSVSTLKIQRTERGDSAVYLCASSPTDSPRMFFGPGTRLTVL.

The chain couples TRBV5-1 to TRBJ2-2; D call uncertain. Germline V gene lookup returns CDR1 SGHRS and CDR2 YFSETQ. V shed 6 bases and J shed 5 bases, with 8 bases lying between them. This CDR3 is 12 amino acids long. In DNA, the CDR3 is TGCGCCAGCATCCACGGGACCGGGGAGCTGTTTTTT. This gives the protein CASIHGTGELFF.

The rearrangement links TRBV27 to TRBJ2-3, with D possibly being TRBD2 (5 bases). Germline loops: CDR1 MNHEY, CDR2 SMNVEV (reference sequence). The V and J ends lost 6 bases and 4 bases respectively, with 8 bases between them. This CDR3 is built from 12 residues. DNA for the CDR3: TGTGCCAGCAGCAGGACTGCAGATACGCAGTATTTT. Translating it yields CASSRTADTQYF.

The V and J genes are TRBV2 and TRBJ2-5; D is uncertain. The germline V gene has CDR1 SNHLY and CDR2 FYNNEI. Trimming removed 3 bases from V and 4 bases from J, with 9 bases in between. There are 13 residues in the CDR3. The CDR3 spells CASSDRVRETQYF. The CDR3 region has the DNA TGTGCCAGCAGTGACCGGGTTCGAGAGACCCAGTACTTC. Looking up the rest from reference TRBV2 and TRBJ2-5 gives the full variable domain: EPEVTQTPSHQVTQMGQEVILRCVPISNHLYFYWYRQILGQKVEFLVSFYNNEISEKSEIFDDQFSVERPDGSNFTLKIRSTKLEDSAMYFCASSDRVRETQYFGPGTRLLVL.

This sequence joins TRBV6-1 and TRBJ2-7; the D is unclear. Trimming took off 1 base at V and 6 bases at J, with 7 bases between the two ends. The CDR3 is 12 amino acids. The germline V gene has CDR1 MNHNS and CDR2 SASEGT. This CDR3 reads CASSEVGLEQYF. DNA for the CDR3: TGTGCCAGCAGTGAAGTCGGCCTCGAGCAGTACTTC.

The chain recombines TRBV29-1 with TRBJ2-3; D gene uncertain. Trimming shortened V by 7 bases and J by 0 bases, and 2 bases separated the two germline ends. Germline-derived CDR1 and CDR2 are SQVTM and ANQGSEA. This CDR3 is 10 amino acids long. The CDR3 reads CSGSTDTQYF. In DNA form, the CDR3 reads TGCAGCGGCAGCACAGATACGCAGTATTTT.

V is TRBV15 and J is TRBJ1-6, with D maybe TRBD1 (5 bases). With 0 bases removed from V and 9 bases from J, the gap between germline ends came to 12 bases. The V gene's germline CDR1 is LNHNV and CDR2 YYDKDF (reference sequence). The CDR3 runs 15 residues. CDR3 nucleotide sequence: TGTGCCACCAGCAGAGACGGGGCTGATAGTTCACCCCTCCACTTT. This encodes CATSRDGADSSPLHF.

This clone was observed once. The V and J genes are TRBV7-9 and TRBJ2-5; TRBD2 matches at 10 bases. This CDR3 region has 15 residues. V gave up 2 bases and J gave up 3 bases; unmatched junction bases: 3. CDR1 is SEHNR and CDR2 is FQNEAQ in the germline V gene (reference sequence). CDR3 loop: CASSLLAGDEETQYF. The CDR3 nucleotides are TGTGCCAGCAGCTTACTAGCGGGAGATGAAGAGACCCAGTACTTC.

The chain uses TRBV29-1 and TRBJ2-7, with 7 bases matching TRBD1. With V trimmed by 7 bases and J by 1 base, 4 bases remained unmatched. Germline CDR1 and CDR2: SQVTM and ANQGSEA. The CDR3 loop spans 12 amino acids. The chain's CDR3 is CSATGFSYEQYF. The CDR3 region has the DNA TGCAGCGCGACAGGGTTTTCCTACGAGCAGTACTTC.